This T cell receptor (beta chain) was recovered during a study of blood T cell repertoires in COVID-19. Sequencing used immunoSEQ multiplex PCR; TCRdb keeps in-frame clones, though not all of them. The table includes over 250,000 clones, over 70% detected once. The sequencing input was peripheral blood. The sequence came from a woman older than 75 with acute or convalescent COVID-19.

The CDR3 nucleotides are TGTGCCAGCAGCTTCCAATCCACTAGCGGGGCCGACTACGAGCAGTACTTC. It specifies CASSFQSTSGADYEQYF. The chain uses TRBV7-2 and TRBJ2-7; TRBD2 agrees at 10 bases. The CDR3 runs 17 residues. V trimming: 3 bases; J trimming: 3 bases; junction bases outside the gene matches: 11. Germline V gives CDR1 SGHTA, CDR2 FQGNSA.